A selection of T cell receptor beta chains follows, all from one sample in a study of cytomegalovirus exposure and HLA in healthy donors. TCRdb's copy holds only in-frame clones and misses some; the assay was immunoSEQ multiplex PCR. Here the sample spans 85,000 to 120,000 clones, about 88% being singletons. The sequenced sample was PBMCs. Receptor source: a woman younger than 30 in good health and CMV-seropositive. CDR3s include the opening cysteine and the closing phenylalanine or tryptophan. The D gene is left open where the match is weak. Size is stated for part of the rows, as once, few or many counts, or as a class when the clone is expanded.

TGTGCCGAGAGGGACAGTCGTACAGATACGCAGTATTTT,CAERDSRTDTQYF,TRBV9,NA,TRBJ2-3,TRBD1
TGTGCCAGTAGTACCCTCCCCGGGGGTAACACAGATACGCAGTATTTT,CASSTLPGGNTDTQYF,TRBV19,NA,TRBJ2-3,NA
TGTGCCAGCAGCTTTTTAGCGGCACAAGAGACCCAGTACTTC,CASSFLAAQETQYF,TRBV7-2,NA,TRBJ2-5,NA
TGTGCCAGCAGTGCCCGGGACAGGGGGCTTCCGGATGGCTACACCTTC,CASSARDRGLPDGYTF,TRBV6-1,NA,TRBJ1-2,TRBD1
TGTGCCAGCAGTAGTCCCGGGACAGGGGGCAATGAGCAGTTCTTC,CASSSPGTGGNEQFF,TRBV6-5,NA,TRBJ2-1,TRBD1
TGTGCCAGCAGCTCCGGGGGGTGGTCCTACGAGCAGTACTTC,CASSSGGWSYEQYF,TRBV5-8,NA,TRBJ2-7,TRBD2
TGTGCCAGCAGTCTAGGACACCCCTACGAGCAGTACTTC,CASSLGHPYEQYF,TRBV6-5,NA,TRBJ2-7,NA
TGTGCCAGCAGCCGGGACAGGGCCAGCACAGATACGCAGTATTTT,CASSRDRASTDTQYF,TRBV7-2,NA,TRBJ2-3,TRBD1
TGTGCCAGCAGCCAACTAGCTAGCTCCTACAATGAGCAGTTCTTC,CASSQLASSYNEQFF,TRBV6-6,NA,TRBJ2-1,NA
TGTGCCAGCAGTTTATCCATCAGGGCAGTAGTGGGCTACGAGCAGTACTTC,CASSLSIRAVVGYEQYF,TRBV27,NA,TRBJ2-7,NA
TGTGCCAGCAGCGCGGGGGTGGGGCGAACTGAAGCTTTCTTT,CASSAGVGRTEAFF,TRBV7-9,few,TRBJ1-1,NA
TGTGCCAGCAGCTTAGGAAGCCCCAGGGTTGGTGCTTTCTTT,CASSLGSPRVGAFF,TRBV7-2,NA,TRBJ1-1,NA
TGTGCCAGCTCACACGGCGGAGGACAGTCCACTGAAGCTTTCTTT,CASSHGGGQSTEAFF,TRBV18,NA,TRBJ1-1,NA
TGTGCCAGCAGTCTTGGCAGGGGGAGAACTGAAGCTTTCTTT,CASSLGRGRTEAFF,TRBV6-6,NA,TRBJ1-1,TRBD1
TGTGCCAGCAGCGTAGGCCTAGGGACAGGGCCGGGCTACACCTTC,CASSVGLGTGPGYTF,TRBV9,NA,TRBJ1-2,TRBD1
TGTGCCAGCAGCAGATCAACTAATGAAAAACTGTTTTTT,CASSRSTNEKLFF,TRBV28,NA,TRBJ1-4,NA
TGTGCCAGCAGCTCACAGACAGGATACCTCTTCGGCTACACCTTC,CASSSQTGYLFGYTF,TRBV7-8,NA,TRBJ1-2,NA
TGTGCCAGCAGCCTACCGACAGGGCTGCGAGAGCCCCAGCATTTT,CASSLPTGLREPQHF,TRBV6-1,NA,TRBJ1-5,TRBD1
TGTGCCAGCAGATTTACTAGGAATCAAGAGACCCAGTACTTC,CASRFTRNQETQYF,TRBV28,NA,TRBJ2-5,NA
TGTGCCAGCAGTGAGGGGCAGAGCTATGGCTACACCTTC,CASSEGQSYGYTF,TRBV6-4,NA,TRBJ1-2,NA
TGTGCCAGCAGATTCGTGGACAGGGGACATTACTATGGCTACACCTTC,CASRFVDRGHYYGYTF,TRBV28,NA,TRBJ1-2,TRBD1
TGTGCCAGCAGCCCCTCCCCCCCGCTGACAGGGGGTACGCAGTATTTT,CASSPSPPLTGGTQYF,TRBV9,NA,TRBJ2-3,TRBD1
TGTGCCAGCAGCCAAGTCCGGGATGAGCAGTTCTTC,CASSQVRDEQFF,TRBV4-2,NA,TRBJ2-1,NA
TGTGCCAGCAGCCTTTTCGGGACTCCAGAGACCCAGTACTTC,CASSLFGTPETQYF,TRBV7-2,NA,TRBJ2-5,NA
TGTGCCAGCAGCGTAAGGAGGCACCCCACAGATACGCAGTATTTT,CASSVRRHPTDTQYF,TRBV9,NA,TRBJ2-3,NA
TGTGCCAGCAGTGAAAATGTGGCAGGGTGGGTTCGAAAACTGTTTTTT,CASSENVAGWVRKLFF,TRBV2,NA,TRBJ1-4,NA
TGTGCCAGCAGGAGGGCTAACTATGGCTACACCTTC,CASRRANYGYTF,TRBV27,few,TRBJ1-2,NA
TGTGCCAGCAGTCTCGGGACAGGGACCAACTATGGCTACACCTTC,CASSLGTGTNYGYTF,TRBV27,once,TRBJ1-2,TRBD1
TGTGCCAGCCAAGACAGGGTTTATAGCAATCAGCCCCAGCATTTT,CASQDRVYSNQPQHF,TRBV19,once,TRBJ1-5,TRBD1
TGTGCCAGCAGCCACACCGGGACAGGTTACGGAAACACCATATATTTT,CASSHTGTGYGNTIYF,TRBV11-2,NA,TRBJ1-3,TRBD1
TGCGCCAGCAGTGACTCCGCGGGGGGAACGTCAGAGACCCAGTACTTC,CASSDSAGGTSETQYF,TRBV10-2,NA,TRBJ2-5,TRBD2
TGTGCCAGCAGCTTCTCCAGGTCAGATACGCAGTATTTT,CASSFSRSDTQYF,TRBV7-9,NA,TRBJ2-3,NA
TGTGCCAGTAGACACTCCCGGGACACCGGGGAGCTGTTTTTT,CASRHSRDTGELFF,TRBV19,NA,TRBJ2-2,NA
TGTGCCAGCTCAGCCGGGACTTCTGACTACTATGGCTACACCTTC,CASSAGTSDYYGYTF,TRBV18,NA,TRBJ1-2,NA
TGTGCCATCAGAGAAAAGGGGGCTATGAGAGAGACCCAGTACTTC,CAIREKGAMRETQYF,TRBV10-3,NA,TRBJ2-5,TRBD1
TGCGCCAGCAGAACCGGGGAACACCTTAGTACTGAAGCTTTCTTT,CASRTGEHLSTEAFF,TRBV4-3,NA,TRBJ1-1,NA
TGTGCCAGCAGTTATTGGACAGGAGAGGAGGACTACACCTTC,CASSYWTGEEDYTF,TRBV7-9,few,TRBJ1-2,TRBD1
TGTGCCAGCAGTAAGACAGGGGCCTTATCTGGGGCCAACGTCCTGACTTTC,CASSKTGALSGANVLTF,TRBV27,NA,TRBJ2-6,TRBD1
TGTGCCAGCAGTTTAGGCCCGCAAATGAACACTGAAGCTTTCTTT,CASSLGPQMNTEAFF,TRBV28,NA,TRBJ1-1,NA
TGTGCCAGCAGCTTTAGCCCATACCTTAATTCACCCCTCCACTTT,CASSFSPYLNSPLHF,TRBV5-4,NA,TRBJ1-6,NA
TGCAGCGCCCCAGACGACTTCATGAACACTGAAGCTTTCTTT,CSAPDDFMNTEAFF,TRBV29-1,NA,TRBJ1-1,NA
TGTGCCAGCAGCTCACGAACAGGGGGCTCCTACAATGAGCAGTTCTTC,CASSSRTGGSYNEQFF,TRBV5-6,NA,TRBJ2-1,TRBD1
TGTGCCAGCAGTCTCACAGGGTCTTGGGAGACCCAGTACTTC,CASSLTGSWETQYF,TRBV28,NA,TRBJ2-5,NA
TGTGCCAGCAGTTTTTCCGTCCTCGGGACTAGCGGGGGGGCCTACAATGAGCAGTTCTTC,CASSFSVLGTSGGAYNEQFF,TRBV28,NA,TRBJ2-1,TRBD2
TGTGCCAGTAGATACCAGGAACCTGGGGGCTACACCTTC,CASRYQEPGGYTF,TRBV19,NA,TRBJ1-2,NA